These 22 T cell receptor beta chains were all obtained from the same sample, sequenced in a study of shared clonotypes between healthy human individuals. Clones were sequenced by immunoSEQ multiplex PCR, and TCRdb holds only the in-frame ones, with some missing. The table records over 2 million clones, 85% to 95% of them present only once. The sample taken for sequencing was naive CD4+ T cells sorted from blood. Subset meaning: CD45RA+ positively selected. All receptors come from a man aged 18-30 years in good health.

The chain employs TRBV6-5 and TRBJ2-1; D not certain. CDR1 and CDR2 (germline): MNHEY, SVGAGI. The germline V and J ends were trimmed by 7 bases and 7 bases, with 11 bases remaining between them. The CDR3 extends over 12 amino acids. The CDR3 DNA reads TGTGCCAGCATAGATGGCGTAAATGAGCAGTTCTTC. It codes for CASIDGVNEQFF.

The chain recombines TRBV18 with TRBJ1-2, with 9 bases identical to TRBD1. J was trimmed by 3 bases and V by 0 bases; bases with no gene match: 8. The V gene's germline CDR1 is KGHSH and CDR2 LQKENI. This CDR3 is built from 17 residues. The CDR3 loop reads CASSPPGTGRVDYGYTF. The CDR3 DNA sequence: TGTGCCAGCTCACCACCGGGGACAGGGCGAGTTGACTATGGCTACACCTTC.

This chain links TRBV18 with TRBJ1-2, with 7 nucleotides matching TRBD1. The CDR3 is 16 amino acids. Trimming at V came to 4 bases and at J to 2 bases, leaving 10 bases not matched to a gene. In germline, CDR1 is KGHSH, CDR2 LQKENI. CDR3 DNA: TGTGCCAGCTCACGGGATGGCGGCAGGGGGAACTATGGCTACACCTTC. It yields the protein CASSRDGGRGNYGYTF. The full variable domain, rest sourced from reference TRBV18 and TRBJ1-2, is NAGVMQNPRHLVRRRGQEARLRCSPMKGHSHVYWYRQLPEEGLKFMVYLQKENIIDESGMPKERFSAEFPKEGPSILRIQQVVRGDSAAYFCASSRDGGRGNYGYTFGSGTRLTVV.

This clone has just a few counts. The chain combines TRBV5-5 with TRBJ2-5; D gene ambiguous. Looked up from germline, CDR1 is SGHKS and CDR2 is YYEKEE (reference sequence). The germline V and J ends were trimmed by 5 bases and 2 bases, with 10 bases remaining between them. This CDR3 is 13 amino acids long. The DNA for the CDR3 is TGTGCCAGCAGTGTCCAAATACAAGAGACCCAGTACTTC. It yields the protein CASSVQIQETQYF.

The CDR3 sequence is CASSFAQGIYEQYF. The CDR3 nucleotides read TGCGCCAGCAGCTTCGCTCAGGGGATCTACGAGCAGTACTTC. The chain recombines TRBV5-1 with TRBJ2-7, with a tentative D call TRBD1 (6 bases). CDR1 is SGHRS and CDR2 is YFSETQ in the germline V gene. V shed 2 bases and J shed 3 bases, with 12 bases lying between them. The CDR3 has 14 residues.

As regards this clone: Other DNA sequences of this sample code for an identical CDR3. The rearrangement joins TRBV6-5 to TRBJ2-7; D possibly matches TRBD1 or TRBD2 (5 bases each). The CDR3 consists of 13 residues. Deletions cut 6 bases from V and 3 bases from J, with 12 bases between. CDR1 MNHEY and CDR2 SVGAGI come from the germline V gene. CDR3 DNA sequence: TGTGCCAGCAGCCGATTGGGGGTCTACGAGCAGTACTTC. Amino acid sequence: CASSRLGVYEQYF.

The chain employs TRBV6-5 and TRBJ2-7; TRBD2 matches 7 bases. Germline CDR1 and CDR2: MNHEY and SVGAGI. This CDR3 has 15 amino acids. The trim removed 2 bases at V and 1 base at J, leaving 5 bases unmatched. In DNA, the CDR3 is TGTGCCAGCAGTTACGTAGCGGGCCAATCCTACGAGCAGTACTTC. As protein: CASSYVAGQSYEQYF.

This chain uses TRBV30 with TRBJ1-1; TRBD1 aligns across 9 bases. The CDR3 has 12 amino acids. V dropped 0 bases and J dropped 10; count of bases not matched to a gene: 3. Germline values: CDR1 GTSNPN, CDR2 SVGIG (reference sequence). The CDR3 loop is CAWSVGQGGAFF. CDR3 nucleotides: TGTGCCTGGAGTGTGGGACAGGGTGGAGCTTTCTTT.

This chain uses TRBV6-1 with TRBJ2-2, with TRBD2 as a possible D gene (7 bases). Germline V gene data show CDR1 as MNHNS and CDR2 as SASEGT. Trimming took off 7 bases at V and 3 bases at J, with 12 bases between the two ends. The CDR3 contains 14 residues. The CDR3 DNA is TGTGCCAGCACTCGAGGGGGGGACACCGGGGAGCTGTTTTTT. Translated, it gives CASTRGGDTGELFF.

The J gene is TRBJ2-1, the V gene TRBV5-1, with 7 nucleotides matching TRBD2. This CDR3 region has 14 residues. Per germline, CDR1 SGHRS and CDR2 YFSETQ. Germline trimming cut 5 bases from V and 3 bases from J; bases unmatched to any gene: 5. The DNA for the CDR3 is TGCGCCAGCAGGGGCGGGGGAGACTACAATGAGCAGTTCTTC. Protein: CASRGGGDYNEQFF.

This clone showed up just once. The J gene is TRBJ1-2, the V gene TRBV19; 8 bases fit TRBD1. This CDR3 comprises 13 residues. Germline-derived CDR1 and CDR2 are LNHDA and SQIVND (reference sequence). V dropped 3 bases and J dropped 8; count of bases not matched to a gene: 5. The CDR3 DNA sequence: TGTGCCAGTAGTATGGATGGGACAGGAGGCTACACCTTC. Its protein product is CASSMDGTGGYTF.

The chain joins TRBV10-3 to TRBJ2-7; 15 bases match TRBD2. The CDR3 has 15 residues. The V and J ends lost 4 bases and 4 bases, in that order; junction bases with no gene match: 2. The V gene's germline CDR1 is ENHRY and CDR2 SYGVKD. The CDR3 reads CAISGGLAGGYEQYF. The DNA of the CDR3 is TGTGCCATCAGTGGGGGACTAGCGGGAGGATACGAGCAGTACTTC.

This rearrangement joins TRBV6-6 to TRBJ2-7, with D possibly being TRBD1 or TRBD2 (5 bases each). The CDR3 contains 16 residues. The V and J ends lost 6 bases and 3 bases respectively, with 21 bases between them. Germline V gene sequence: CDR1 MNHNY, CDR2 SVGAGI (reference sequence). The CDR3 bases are TGTGCCAGCAGCCCCCGGTCCGGGGCGTTTCTCTACGAGCAGTACTTC. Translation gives CASSPRSGAFLYEQYF.

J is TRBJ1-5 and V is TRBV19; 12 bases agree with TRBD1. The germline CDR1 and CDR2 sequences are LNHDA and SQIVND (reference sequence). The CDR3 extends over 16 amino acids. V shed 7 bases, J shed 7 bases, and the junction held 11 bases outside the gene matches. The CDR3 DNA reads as TGTGCCAGTACCACCTCCGGGACAGGGGGCGGACAGCCCCAGCATTTT. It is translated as CASTTSGTGGGQPQHF.

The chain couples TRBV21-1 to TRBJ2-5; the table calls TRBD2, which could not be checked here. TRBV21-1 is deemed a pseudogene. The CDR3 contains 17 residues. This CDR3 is CASAVLTAPAAGETQYF. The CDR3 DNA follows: TGTGCCAGCGCCGTACTCACGGCTCCGGCGGCCGGAGAGACCCAGTACTTC.

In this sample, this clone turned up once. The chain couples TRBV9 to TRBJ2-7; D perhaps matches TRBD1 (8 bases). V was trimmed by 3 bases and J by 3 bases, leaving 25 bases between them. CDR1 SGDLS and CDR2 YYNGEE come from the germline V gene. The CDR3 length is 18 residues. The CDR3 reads CASSAGAGQGGSFYEQYF. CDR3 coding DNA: TGTGCCAGCAGCGCGGGGGCCGGACAGGGAGGGTCGTTCTACGAGCAGTACTTC. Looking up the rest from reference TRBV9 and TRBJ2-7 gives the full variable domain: DSGVTQTPKHLITATGQRVTLRCSPRSGDLSVYWYQQSLDQGLQFLIQYYNGEERAKGNILERFSAQQFPDLHSELNLSSLELGDSALYFCASSAGAGQGGSFYEQYFGPGTRLTVT.

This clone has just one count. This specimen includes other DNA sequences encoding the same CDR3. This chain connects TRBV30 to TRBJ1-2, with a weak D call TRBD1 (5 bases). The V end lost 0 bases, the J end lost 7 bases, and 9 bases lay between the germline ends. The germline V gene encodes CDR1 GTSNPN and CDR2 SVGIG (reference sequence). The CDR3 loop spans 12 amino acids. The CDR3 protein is CAWSVPGGGYTF. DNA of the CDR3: TGTGCCTGGAGTGTACCGGGGGGTGGCTACACCTTC.

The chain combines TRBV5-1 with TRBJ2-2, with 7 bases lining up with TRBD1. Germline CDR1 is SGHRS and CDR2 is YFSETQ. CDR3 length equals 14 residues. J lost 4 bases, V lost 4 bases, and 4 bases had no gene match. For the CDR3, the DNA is TGCGCCAGCAGCGACCGACAGGGCACCGGGGAGCTGTTTTTT. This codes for CASSDRQGTGELFF.

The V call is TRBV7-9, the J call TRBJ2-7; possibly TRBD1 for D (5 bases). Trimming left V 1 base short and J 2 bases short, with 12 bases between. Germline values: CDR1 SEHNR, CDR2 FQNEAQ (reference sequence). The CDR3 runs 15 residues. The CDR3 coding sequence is TGTGCCAGCAGCTTAGACAGGAGACCTACCTACGAGCAGTACTTC. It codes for CASSLDRRPTYEQYF. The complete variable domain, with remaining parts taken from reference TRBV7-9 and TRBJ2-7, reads DTGVSQNPRHKITKRGQNVTFRCDPISEHNRLYWYRQTLGQGPEFLTYFQNEAQLEKSRLLSDRFSAERPKGSFSTLEIQRTEQGDSAMYLCASSLDRRPTYEQYFGPGTRLTVT.

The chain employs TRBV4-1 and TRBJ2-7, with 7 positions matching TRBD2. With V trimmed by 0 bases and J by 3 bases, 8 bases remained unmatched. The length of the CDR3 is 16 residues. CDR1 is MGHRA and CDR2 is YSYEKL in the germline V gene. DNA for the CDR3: TGCGCCAGCAGCCAAGAATTCGGGGGGTCCCTCTACGAGCAGTACTTC. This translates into CASSQEFGGSLYEQYF.

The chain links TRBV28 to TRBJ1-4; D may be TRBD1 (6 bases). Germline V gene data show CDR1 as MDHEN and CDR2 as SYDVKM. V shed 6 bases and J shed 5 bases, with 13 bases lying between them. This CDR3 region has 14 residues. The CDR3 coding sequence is TGTGCCAGCAGACCCGGGACACTAAATGAAAAACTGTTTTTT. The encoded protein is CASRPGTLNEKLFF.

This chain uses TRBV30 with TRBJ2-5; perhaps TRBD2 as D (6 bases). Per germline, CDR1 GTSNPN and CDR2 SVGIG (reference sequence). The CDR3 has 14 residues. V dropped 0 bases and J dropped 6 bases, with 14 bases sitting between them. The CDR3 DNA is TGTGCCTGGAGTGTTGGAGGGACCGTGCAGACCCAGTACTTC. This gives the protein CAWSVGGTVQTQYF.